This T cell receptor beta chain was identified during a study of early T cells in non-severe SARS-CoV-2 infection. This clonotype turned up a few times. TCRdb ran MiXCR on the 5' RACE reads and lists one entry per CDR3 protein. The sample includes approximately 35,000 distinct CDR3 sequences, approximately 7% seen only once; the top ten take about 3.8%. The V and J ends lost 1 base and 9 bases respectively, with 11 bases between them. From germline, CDR1 is SGHVS and CDR2 FNYEAQ. The CDR3 is 13 residues long. The sequence derives from an adult who was a healthcare worker with PCR-confirmed SARS-CoV-2 infection or an uninfected control (not recorded which). The sample was whole blood. The chain recombines TRBV7-6 with TRBJ2-3, with D tentatively TRBD2 (5 bases). The chain's CDR3 is CASSLEAAKTQYF. Written as DNA, the CDR3 is TGTGCCAGCAGCTTAGAAGCGGCCAAGACGCAGTATTTT. The variable domain in full, with the rest retrieved from reference TRBV7-6 and TRBJ2-3, is GAGVSQSPRYKVTKRGQDVALRCDPISGHVSLYWYRQALGQGPEFLTYFNYEAQQDKSGLPNDRFSAERPEGSISTLTIQRTEQRDSAMYRCASSLEAAKTQYFGPGTRLTVL.